Listed below are T cell receptor beta chains from one sample, sequenced in a study of response to subunit inactivated influenza vaccine. TCRdb fed the RT-PCR reads into MiXCR, producing one record per CDR3 protein. This sample carries 450,000 to 600,000 distinct CDR3 sequences, approximately 7.8% of them seen once, and the ten largest clones take about an eighth. The specimen comprised PBMCs from blood, sampled 23 months after vaccination. The receptor source for this set is a man between 50 and 75 years old who received an inactivated influenza vaccine. The CDR3 runs from the conserved cysteine through the conserved F or W. Each record gives: J gene, CDR3 length, clone size, D gene, V gene, CDR3 protein, CDR3 DNA. The D gene is left open where the match is weak. Rows may omit the clone size; those that give it use once, few, many or a size class.

TRBJ2-7	14	many	-	TRBV9	CASSPHGGSYEQYF	TGTGCCAGCAGCCCACATGGCGGTTCCTACGAGCAGTACTTC
TRBJ2-5	19	-	TRBD2	TRBV27	CASSATGWLAGVGQETQYF	TGTGCCAGCAGTGCAACAGGGTGGCTAGCGGGAGTCGGGCAAGAGACCCAGTACTTC
TRBJ2-7	14	few	-	TRBV28	CASSFAGLSYEQYF	TGTGCCAGCAGTTTTGCAGGATTGTCCTACGAGCAGTACTTC
TRBJ2-5	16	many	-	TRBV4-2	CASSQDFGSGLETQYF	TGTGCCAGCAGCCAAGACTTTGGTTCAGGGTTGGAGACCCAGTACTTC
TRBJ1-2	14	many	-	TRBV6-1	CASSREGRVGGYTF	TGTGCCAGCAGCCGTGAGGGCAGGGTAGGCGGCTACACCTTC
TRBJ1-1	13	-	-	TRBV7-2	CASSFFEEGEAFF	TGTGCCAGCAGCTTTTTCGAAGAGGGTGAAGCTTTCTTT
TRBJ2-5	15	-	-	TRBV7-8	CASSLGSAEKETQYF	TGTGCCAGCAGCTTAGGATCTGCTGAAAAAGAGACCCAGTACTTC
TRBJ2-1	14	-	-	TRBV5-1	CASSLTFYNNEQFF	TGCGCCAGCAGTTTAACATTCTATAACAATGAGCAGTTCTTC
TRBJ2-3	12	-	-	TRBV12-3/TRBV12-4	CASSLDLFTQYF	TGTGCCAGCAGTTTAGATCTCTTTACGCAGTATTTT
TRBJ2-2	16	-	-	TRBV28	CASSQPRQTNTGELFF	TGTGCCAGCAGTCAACCTCGGCAGACGAACACCGGGGAGCTGTTTTTT
TRBJ2-3	16	-	TRBD2	TRBV5-1	CASSLAPSGSADTQYF	TGCGCCAGCAGCTTGGCTCCTAGCGGGAGTGCGGATACGCAGTATTTT
TRBJ2-2	15	many	-	TRBV4-3	CASSQEIAKGRELFF	TGCGCCAGCAGCCAAGAAATAGCTAAAGGACGGGAGCTGTTTTTT
TRBJ2-1	18	few	TRBD2	TRBV20-1	CSARDQERLAVGGNEQFF	TGCAGTGCTAGAGATCAAGAGAGACTAGCGGTGGGGGGGAATGAGCAGTTCTTC
TRBJ2-2	15	few	-	TRBV7-6	CASSLGAGPAGELFF	TGTGCCAGCAGCTTAGGTGCGGGGCCGGCCGGGGAGCTGTTTTTT
TRBJ2-7	15	-	-	TRBV20-1	CSARDPLGKGSQQYF	TGCAGTGCTAGAGACCCTCTTGGGAAGGGGTCTCAGCAGTACTTC
TRBJ2-3	13	many	-	TRBV20-1	CSARVGSTDTQYF	TGCAGTGCTAGAGTGGGAAGCACAGATACGCAGTATTTT
TRBJ2-2	13	-	-	TRBV27	CASRRGGSRELFF	TGTGCCAGCAGAAGAGGGGGTAGTCGGGAGCTGTTTTTT
TRBJ2-1	18	-	-	TRBV5-1	CASSSSLSHPNSYNEQFF	TGCGCCAGCAGCTCCTCCCTTAGCCACCCGAACTCCTACAATGAGCAGTTCTTC
TRBJ2-7	13	many	-	TRBV5-1	CASSFAFSYEQYF	TGCGCCAGCAGCTTTGCATTTTCCTACGAGCAGTACTTC
TRBJ1-1	14	many	TRBD1	TRBV19	CASTLGQGNTEAFF	TGTGCCAGTACTTTGGGACAGGGCAACACTGAAGCTTTCTTT
TRBJ2-3	14	many	TRBD1	TRBV20-1	CSARWTGGTDTQYF	TGCAGTGCTAGATGGACAGGGGGAACAGATACGCAGTATTTT
TRBJ1-6	12	few	-	TRBV6-2/TRBV6-3	CASSYSSSPLHF	TGTGCCAGCAGTTACTCGAGTTCCCCCCTCCACTTT
TRBJ1-5	15	many	-	TRBV9	CASSREGEVDQPQHF	TGTGCCAGCAGCCGCGAGGGGGAGGTCGATCAGCCCCAGCATTTT
TRBJ2-7	13	-	-	TRBV13	CASSLKHPFKQYF	TGTGCCAGCAGCTTGAAGCATCCCTTCAAGCAGTACTTC
TRBJ2-7	14	-	-	TRBV6-5	CASSYGRGRDEQYF	TGTGCCAGCAGTTACGGCAGGGGTCGTGACGAGCAGTACTTC
TRBJ2-7	13	few	-	TRBV7-2	CASSLNVGGEQYF	TGTGCCAGCAGCTTAAATGTGGGGGGCGAGCAGTACTTC
TRBJ2-4	15	few	TRBD1	TRBV20-1	CSARGQGLAKNIQYF	TGCAGTGCCCGAGGACAGGGGCTAGCCAAAAACATTCAGTACTTC
TRBJ2-2	15	many	-	TRBV12-3/TRBV12-4	CASSLSRANTGELFF	TGTGCCAGCAGTTTGAGCAGGGCAAACACCGGGGAGCTGTTTTTT
TRBJ2-7	12	-	TRBD2	TRBV25-1	CASLSAGEGQYF	TGTGCCAGCCTCTCAGCGGGAGAAGGACAGTACTTC
TRBJ1-1	12	-	-	TRBV20-1	CRARGGRDEAFF	TGCAGAGCCCGGGGCGGAAGAGATGAAGCTTTCTTT
TRBJ1-2	17	-	TRBD1	TRBV9	CASSPGTGGLSFYGYTF	TGTGCCAGCAGCCCGGGGACAGGGGGCCTAAGCTTCTATGGCTACACCTTC
TRBJ2-1	14	many	-	TRBV29-1	CSVEGGDSYNEQFF	TGCAGCGTTGAAGGCGGGGATTCCTACAATGAGCAGTTCTTC
TRBJ2-5	16	few	TRBD1	TRBV28	CASKGARTLMQETQYF	TGTGCCAGCAAGGGGGCCAGGACCCTAATGCAAGAGACCCAGTACTTC
TRBJ2-1	16	many	TRBD2	TRBV30	CAWSVWSGGAYNEQFF	TGTGCCTGGAGTGTTTGGAGCGGGGGGGCCTACAATGAGCAGTTCTTC
TRBJ2-7	12	few	-	TRBV3-1	CASSQGERSIYF	TGTGCCAGCAGCCAAGGGGAGCGGAGCATATACTTC
TRBJ2-1	16	many	TRBD2	TRBV12-3/TRBV12-4	CASNPGGSSSYNEQFF	TGTGCCAGCAATCCGGGGGGGTCTAGCTCCTACAATGAGCAGTTCTTC
TRBJ2-5	15	-	TRBD1	TRBV12-3/TRBV12-4	CASSPGWDSQETQYF	TGTGCCAGCAGTCCCGGGTGGGACAGCCAAGAGACCCAGTACTTC
TRBJ2-2	17	-	TRBD2	TRBV30	CAWSVASGSINTGELFF	TGTGCCTGGAGTGTAGCTAGCGGGAGCATCAACACCGGGGAGCTGTTTTTT
TRBJ2-3	13	many	-	TRBV24-1	CATSGVFGDTQYF	TGTGCCACCAGTGGGGTGTTTGGAGATACGCAGTATTTT
TRBJ2-3	14	few	-	TRBV29-1	CSVAGARSTDTQYF	TGCAGCGTTGCCGGTGCAAGAAGCACAGATACGCAGTATTTT
TRBJ2-1	15	many	-	TRBV20-1	CSASPLARGYNEQFF	TGCAGTGCTAGCCCCCTAGCGCGGGGTTACAATGAGCAGTTCTTC
TRBJ2-2	13	many	TRBD1	TRBV10-3	CAIRDRVAGELFF	TGTGCCATCCGGGACAGGGTGGCCGGGGAGCTGTTTTTT
TRBJ2-7	15	few	TRBD2	TRBV27	CASSLSTSGSYEQYF	TGTGCCAGCAGTTTATCAACTAGCGGATCCTACGAGCAGTACTTC
TRBJ1-1	16	few	TRBD1	TRBV2	CASSIGTGDRNTEAFF	TGTGCCAGCAGCATTGGGACAGGGGACCGAAACACTGAAGCTTTCTTT